These T cell receptor beta chains were read from a single sample in a study of T cells and Merkel cell carcinoma outcomes. The method was immunoSEQ multiplex PCR; TCRdb's version includes in-frame clones alone and lacks a portion of them. The data contain 6,000 or so clones, 70% to 75% of them seen just once; the ten biggest clones take up more than 13%. The specimen sequenced was tumor tissue from Merkel cell carcinoma. These receptors were collected from a human donor with Merkel cell carcinoma. Some clones in this sample may be carry-over from other donors' samples. Both conserved end residues are part of each CDR3. A D gene is named only where the DNA matches it firmly. The size entry is marked missing in some rows and otherwise reads once, few, many or a size class.

clone size: -
D gene: TRBD2
V gene: TRBV19
J gene: TRBJ2-5
CDR3 DNA: TGTGCCAGTAGCATGAGCGGGAGCCCCCAAGAGACCCAGTACTTC
CDR3 protein: CASSMSGSPQETQYF

clone size: -
D gene: TRBD2
V gene: TRBV4-3
J gene: TRBJ2-5
CDR3 DNA: TGCGCCAGCAGCCAAGATACTGGACTAGCGGGAGAGACCCAGTACTTC
CDR3 protein: CASSQDTGLAGETQYF

clone size: -
D gene: TRBD2
V gene: TRBV27
J gene: TRBJ2-7
CDR3 DNA: TGTGCCAGCAGTTTAGGTCTAGCGGTAAGCTCCTACGAGCAGTACTTC
CDR3 protein: CASSLGLAVSSYEQYF

clone size: -
D gene: -
V gene: TRBV7-2
J gene: TRBJ1-3
CDR3 DNA: TGTGCCAGCAGCTCAGACTCTGGAAACACCATATATTTT
CDR3 protein: CASSSDSGNTIYF

clone size: -
D gene: TRBD2
V gene: TRBV11-2
J gene: TRBJ2-5
CDR3 DNA: TGTGCCAGCAGCGGTGGGACTAGCGGGAGTGTGGAGACTCAGTACTTC
CDR3 protein: CASSGGTSGSVETQYF

clone size: -
D gene: TRBD1
V gene: TRBV10-3
J gene: TRBJ2-3
CDR3 DNA: TGTGCCATCATGTCCGGGGACAGGGGCACAGATACGCAGTATTTT
CDR3 protein: CAIMSGDRGTDTQYF

clone size: once
D gene: -
V gene: TRBV5-1
J gene: TRBJ2-7
CDR3 DNA: TGCGCCAGCAGCTCAGACATGGCCTACGAGCAGTACTTC
CDR3 protein: CASSSDMAYEQYF

clone size: medium-sized
D gene: -
V gene: TRBV2
J gene: TRBJ2-7
CDR3 DNA: TGTGCCAGCATTTACAGTATCTCCTACGAGCAGTACTTC
CDR3 protein: CASIYSISYEQYF

clone size: -
D gene: -
V gene: TRBV4-2
J gene: TRBJ1-1
CDR3 DNA: TGTGCCAGCAGCCAAGATAGAGTGAACACTGAAGCTTTCTTT
CDR3 protein: CASSQDRVNTEAFF

clone size: -
D gene: TRBD2
V gene: TRBV7-9
J gene: TRBJ2-1
CDR3 DNA: TGTGCCAGCAGCCGCGAAACTAGCGGGAGGGCCGCCAATGAGCAGTTCTTC
CDR3 protein: CASSRETSGRAANEQFF

clone size: -
D gene: -
V gene: TRBV29-1
J gene: TRBJ2-3
CDR3 DNA: TGCAGCGTTGCCCCGGGACTCTTCACAGATACGCAGTATTTT
CDR3 protein: CSVAPGLFTDTQYF

clone size: few
D gene: TRBD2
V gene: TRBV5-1
J gene: TRBJ2-1
CDR3 DNA: TGCGCCAGCAGCCGGACTAGCGCCTACAATGAGCAGTTCTTC
CDR3 protein: CASSRTSAYNEQFF

clone size: -
D gene: -
V gene: TRBV30
J gene: TRBJ1-2
CDR3 DNA: TGTGCCTGGAGTACCCTGACGGTACGGGGTGGCTACACCTTC
CDR3 protein: CAWSTLTVRGGYTF

clone size: -
D gene: -
V gene: TRBV15
J gene: TRBJ1-2
CDR3 DNA: TGTGCCACCAGCAGAGATTTGGTTAACTATGGCTACACCTTC
CDR3 protein: CATSRDLVNYGYTF

clone size: once
D gene: TRBD1
V gene: TRBV4-1
J gene: TRBJ2-5
CDR3 DNA: TGCGCCAGCAGCCAAGAGACAGGGATCCAGTACTTC
CDR3 protein: CASSQETGIQYF

clone size: once
D gene: -
V gene: TRBV12-5
J gene: TRBJ2-7
CDR3 DNA: TGTGCTAGGGAACCCCACCGGGGCTACGAGCAGTACTTC
CDR3 protein: CAREPHRGYEQYF

clone size: -
D gene: -
V gene: TRBV11-2
J gene: TRBJ1-2
CDR3 DNA: TGTGCCAGCAGCCCCGGAGGGTTGGACGGCTACACCTTC
CDR3 protein: CASSPGGLDGYTF

clone size: few
D gene: TRBD1
V gene: TRBV11-2
J gene: TRBJ2-7
CDR3 DNA: TGTGCCAGCAGCCCCGGGACAGCAACCTCGGAGCAGTACTTC
CDR3 protein: CASSPGTATSEQYF

clone size: -
D gene: -
V gene: TRBV7-8
J gene: TRBJ2-3
CDR3 DNA: TGTGCCAGCAGCTTAGTGGATACGCAGTATTTT
CDR3 protein: CASSLVDTQYF

clone size: -
D gene: -
V gene: TRBV27
J gene: TRBJ2-7
CDR3 DNA: TGTGCCAGCAGCCTACAATTAGGTGCGTCCTACGAGCAGTACTTC
CDR3 protein: CASSLQLGASYEQYF

clone size: -
D gene: TRBD2
V gene: TRBV29-1
J gene: TRBJ2-3
CDR3 DNA: TGCAGCGTCCGACTAGCGGGAGGCTTCACAGATACGCAGTATTTT
CDR3 protein: CSVRLAGGFTDTQYF

clone size: few
D gene: -
V gene: TRBV28
J gene: TRBJ1-2
CDR3 DNA: TGTGCCAGCAGTTTCAGGGGTTTATTGAATGGCTACACCTTC
CDR3 protein: CASSFRGLLNGYTF

clone size: few
D gene: -
V gene: TRBV2
J gene: TRBJ2-2
CDR3 DNA: TGTGCCAGCAGTGCCAACTCGAACACCGGGGAGCTGTTTTTT
CDR3 protein: CASSANSNTGELFF

clone size: -
D gene: -
V gene: TRBV29-1
J gene: TRBJ2-5
CDR3 DNA: TGCAGCGTTCCCCCCGCCGGGACCCAAGAGACCCAGTACTTC
CDR3 protein: CSVPPAGTQETQYF

clone size: -
D gene: -
V gene: TRBV28
J gene: TRBJ1-5
CDR3 DNA: TGTGCCAGCAGTTTATTTGGGCTGTTTAATCAGCCCCAGCATTTT
CDR3 protein: CASSLFGLFNQPQHF

clone size: -
D gene: -
V gene: TRBV15
J gene: TRBJ1-2
CDR3 DNA: TGTGCCACCAGCAGAGGAACAGGGCAGGGCGCTAATTATGGCTACATCTTC
CDR3 protein: CATSRGTGQGANYGYIF

clone size: -
D gene: TRBD1
V gene: TRBV2
J gene: TRBJ2-7
CDR3 DNA: TGTGCCAGCACACTCCGGGACAGGGGATACGAGCAGTACTTC
CDR3 protein: CASTLRDRGYEQYF

clone size: -
D gene: -
V gene: TRBV28
J gene: TRBJ2-1
CDR3 DNA: TGTGCCAGCAGTCGTAGCGGCATTTATGGGAATGAGCAGTTCTTC
CDR3 protein: CASSRSGIYGNEQFF

clone size: -
D gene: -
V gene: TRBV11-2
J gene: TRBJ1-3
CDR3 DNA: TGTGCCAGCAGCCCACAGGGAAACACCATATATTTT
CDR3 protein: CASSPQGNTIYF

clone size: few
D gene: TRBD1
V gene: TRBV29-1
J gene: TRBJ2-7
CDR3 DNA: TGCAGCGTCGGCTTGACAGGGATCCACGAGCAGTACTTC
CDR3 protein: CSVGLTGIHEQYF

clone size: few
D gene: -
V gene: TRBV20-1
J gene: TRBJ1-1
CDR3 DNA: TGCAGTGCTAGCAGGGACACTGAAGCTTTCTTT
CDR3 protein: CSASRDTEAFF

clone size: -
D gene: TRBD2
V gene: TRBV19
J gene: TRBJ2-2
CDR3 DNA: TGTGCCAGTATGCGGGAGGGGACCGGGGAGCTGTTTTTT
CDR3 protein: CASMREGTGELFF

clone size: -
D gene: TRBD2
V gene: TRBV7-8
J gene: TRBJ2-7
CDR3 DNA: TGTGCCAGCAGCCCCGAACTAGCGGGGTTGTACGAGCAGTACTTC
CDR3 protein: CASSPELAGLYEQYF

clone size: -
D gene: TRBD2
V gene: TRBV19
J gene: TRBJ2-2
CDR3 DNA: TGTGCCAGTAGGCCTAGCGGAGCGAACACCGGGGAGCTGTTTTTT
CDR3 protein: CASRPSGANTGELFF

clone size: -
D gene: -
V gene: TRBV28
J gene: TRBJ2-7
CDR3 DNA: TGTGCCAGCAGTACTGGGACTTATACCTACGAGCAGTACTTC
CDR3 protein: CASSTGTYTYEQYF

clone size: -
D gene: -
V gene: TRBV4-1
J gene: TRBJ1-5
CDR3 DNA: TGCGCCAGCAGCCAAGACGCGGGGTCAGGGAACAATCAGCCCCAGCATTTT
CDR3 protein: CASSQDAGSGNNQPQHF

clone size: -
D gene: TRBD1
V gene: TRBV28
J gene: TRBJ1-2
CDR3 DNA: TGTGCCAGCCCTGGACAGGGGGCCTATGGCTACACCTTC
CDR3 protein: CASPGQGAYGYTF

clone size: once
D gene: -
V gene: TRBV18
J gene: TRBJ1-5
CDR3 DNA: TGTGCCAGCTCAAGGGGACCGATCAATCAGCCCCAGCATTTT
CDR3 protein: CASSRGPINQPQHF

clone size: -
D gene: TRBD2
V gene: TRBV19
J gene: TRBJ2-7
CDR3 DNA: TGTGCCAGTAGTCCCCGCGATAGCGGGAGACCAAGCGACGAGCAGTACTTC
CDR3 protein: CASSPRDSGRPSDEQYF

clone size: -
D gene: TRBD2
V gene: TRBV7-2
J gene: TRBJ2-3
CDR3 DNA: TGTGCCAGCAGCCCGGGGCCAGCGGGGCGAATTTATTTT
CDR3 protein: CASSPGPAGRIYF

clone size: -
D gene: TRBD2
V gene: TRBV2
J gene: TRBJ2-1
CDR3 DNA: TGTGCCCTTGGGAGGAGGGAGGGTAATGAGCAGTTCTTC
CDR3 protein: CALGRREGNEQFF

clone size: -
D gene: -
V gene: TRBV29-1
J gene: TRBJ2-7
CDR3 DNA: TGCAGCGTTGGGGCAGGGGAGGGCTACGAGCAGTACTTC
CDR3 protein: CSVGAGEGYEQYF

clone size: -
D gene: TRBD1
V gene: TRBV10-3
J gene: TRBJ2-5
CDR3 DNA: TGTGCCATCGGGACCGGGACAGCCCAAGAGACCCAGTACTTC
CDR3 protein: CAIGTGTAQETQYF

clone size: -
D gene: -
V gene: TRBV29-1
J gene: TRBJ1-2
CDR3 DNA: TGCAGCGTTGAAGGGTCCCCCCAGGGCCTCTACACCTTC
CDR3 protein: CSVEGSPQGLYTF

clone size: -
D gene: TRBD1
V gene: TRBV9
J gene: TRBJ1-4
CDR3 DNA: TGTGCCAGCAGCCGGGGACAGGGAGGTGAAAAACTGTTTTTT
CDR3 protein: CASSRGQGGEKLFF

clone size: -
D gene: TRBD2
V gene: TRBV14
J gene: TRBJ2-1
CDR3 DNA: TGTGCCAGCAGCCTAGCTAGCGGGAGGGAATTGAATGAGCAGTTCTTC
CDR3 protein: CASSLASGRELNEQFF

clone size: once
D gene: TRBD1
V gene: TRBV6-6
J gene: TRBJ1-2
CDR3 DNA: TGTGCCAGCAGTTACCCTGACAGGGCAGGCGGCTACACCTTC
CDR3 protein: CASSYPDRAGGYTF

clone size: medium-sized
D gene: TRBD1
V gene: TRBV7-9
J gene: TRBJ2-2
CDR3 DNA: TGTGCCAGCAGCCCATCAGGGGGCGCGAACACCGGGGAGCTGTTTTTT
CDR3 protein: CASSPSGGANTGELFF

clone size: -
D gene: TRBD2
V gene: TRBV9
J gene: TRBJ2-3
CDR3 DNA: TGTGCCAGCAGCCAAGAGGGCTCAGCGGGAAGCCGCAAAGATACGCAGTATTTT
CDR3 protein: CASSQEGSAGSRKDTQYF

clone size: -
D gene: -
V gene: TRBV7-9
J gene: TRBJ1-2
CDR3 DNA: TGTGCCAGCAGCTTAGATGTCAACTATGGCTACACCTTC
CDR3 protein: CASSLDVNYGYTF

clone size: -
D gene: TRBD1
V gene: TRBV10-3
J gene: TRBJ2-7
CDR3 DNA: TGTGCCATCAGTGAGCCCGTTCAGACAGGGAGCCACCCCTACGAGCAGTACTTC
CDR3 protein: CAISEPVQTGSHPYEQYF

clone size: -
D gene: -
V gene: TRBV19
J gene: TRBJ2-1
CDR3 DNA: TGTGCCAGTAGTCCCTGGATAGGCCTAGGTGATTCCTACAATGAGCAGTTCTTC
CDR3 protein: CASSPWIGLGDSYNEQFF

clone size: -
D gene: TRBD1
V gene: TRBV7-2
J gene: TRBJ1-1
CDR3 DNA: TGTGCCAGCAGCTTCCAGGGACAGGGGTGGGACACTGAAGCTTTCTTT
CDR3 protein: CASSFQGQGWDTEAFF

clone size: -
D gene: -
V gene: TRBV13
J gene: TRBJ2-7
CDR3 DNA: TGTGCCAGCAGCGTACGGACGCCCGGCCCCTACGAGCAGTACTTC
CDR3 protein: CASSVRTPGPYEQYF

clone size: -
D gene: -
V gene: TRBV7-2
J gene: TRBJ2-2
CDR3 DNA: TGTGCCAGCAGCTTAGAGGGACTTCCCGGGGAGCTGTTTTTT
CDR3 protein: CASSLEGLPGELFF